The T cell receptor (beta chain) described here comes from a study of T cells in Graves' hyperthyroidism and ophthalmopathy. Findings of the study overall: Most expanded thyroid clonotypes above 0.001 recurred in blood. Using 13 V-J features, a model discriminated ophthalmopathy from stable hyperthyroidism.

RNA transcripts served as the template for amplifying TCR beta CDR3 regions. First-round RT-PCR targeting the TCR CDR3 was performed with the HTBI primer set. TCRdb passed the multiplex PCR reads through MiXCR, listing each CDR3 protein once. This sample yields 150,000 or so distinct CDR3 sequences, of which around 8.9% are seen a single time; 22% belongs to the top ten. Patients were excluded because of uncontrolled infection, other autoimmune disease, pregnancy or lactation. Based on clinical symptoms, serum thyroxine and TRAb, thyroid ultrasound and orbital computed tomography, diagnoses were reached. This clonotype was observed many times. Its antigen is undetermined. Unmatched junction bases numbered 5, after V lost 2 bases and J lost 1 base. CDR3 length: 18 amino acids.

The rearrangement uses TRBV12-3 or TRBV12-4 and TRBJ2-6; 10 nucleotides line up with TRBD2. Sequencing input: blood. The TCR sequence derives from a woman younger than 30 with Graves' hyperthyroidism that later progressed to Graves' ophthalmopathy. CDR3 protein: CASSLSSGGASGANVLTF. The CDR3 region has the DNA TGTGCCAGCAGTTTATCAAGCGGGGGGGCATCTGGGGCCAACGTCCTGACTTTC.